What follows is one TCR beta chain and its context. Per the study methods: Quantification of nucleated cells was approximated via reference gene primer amplification. The data were produced by immunoSEQ multiplex PCR, yet TCRdb's version contains in-frame clones alone and is incomplete. The V and J calls and the clone size are those of that table, but D and trimming were determined from the DNA. The sample contains about 28,000 clones, approximately 88% of which appear only once. With 5 bases clipped from V and 5 bases from J, the junction kept 5 bases outside the gene matches. The CDR3 runs 13 residues. Germline loops: CDR1 LNHNV, CDR2 YYDKDF (reference sequence). The data belong to a study of blood T cell repertoires in COVID-19.

The sequenced material came from peripheral blood. This sequence originates from a human donor in a cohort sampled during active COVID-19. The chain couples TRBV15 to TRBJ2-5, with TRBD2 matching over 7 bases. The CDR3 bases are TGTGCCACCAGCCCTGAGGGAGGGGAGACCCAGTACTTC. This encodes CATSPEGGETQYF.